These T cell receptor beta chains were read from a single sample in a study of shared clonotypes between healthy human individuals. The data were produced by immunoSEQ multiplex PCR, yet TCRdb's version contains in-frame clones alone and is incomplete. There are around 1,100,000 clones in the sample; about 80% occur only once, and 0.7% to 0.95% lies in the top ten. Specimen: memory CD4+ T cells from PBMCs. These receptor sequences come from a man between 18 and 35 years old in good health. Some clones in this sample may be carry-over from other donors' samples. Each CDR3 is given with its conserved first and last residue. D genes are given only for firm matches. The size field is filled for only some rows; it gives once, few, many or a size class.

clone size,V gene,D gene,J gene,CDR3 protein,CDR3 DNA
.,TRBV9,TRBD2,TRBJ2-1,CASSVAGLAAYNEQFF,TGTGCCAGCAGCGTAGCGGGACTAGCGGCCTACAATGAGCAGTTCTTC
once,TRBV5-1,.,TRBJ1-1,CASSADRLGTEAFF,TGCGCCAGCAGCGCCGACAGGTTGGGGACTGAAGCTTTCTTT
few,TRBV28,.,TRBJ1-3,CASSFSGATGNTIYF,TGTGCCAGCAGTTTTTCGGGGGCGACTGGAAACACCATATATTTT
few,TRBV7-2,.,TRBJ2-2,CASSPRWGAGKNTGELFF,TGTGCCAGCAGCCCAAGATGGGGGGCAGGAAAGAACACCGGGGAGCTGTTTTTT
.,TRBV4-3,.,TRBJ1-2,CASSQGSDKSTF,TGCGCCAGCAGCCAAGGATCGGACAAAAGCACCTTC
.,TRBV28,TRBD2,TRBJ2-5,CASMGGSVTQYF,TGTGCCAGCATGGGGGGGTCGGTGACCCAGTACTTC
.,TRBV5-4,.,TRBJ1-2,CASSLPPYGYTF,TGTGCCAGCAGCTTACCCCCCTATGGCTACACCTTC
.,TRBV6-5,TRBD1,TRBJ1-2,CASRPPPGTGGGYTF,TGTGCCAGCAGACCCCCCCCCGGGACAGGTGGCGGCTACACCTTC
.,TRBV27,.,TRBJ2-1,CASIETYLGGEQFF,TGTGCCAGCATTGAGACCTACCTGGGCGGTGAGCAGTTCTTC
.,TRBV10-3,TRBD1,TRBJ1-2,CAISESGTAYGYTF,TGTGCCATCAGTGAATCCGGGACAGCCTATGGCTACACCTTC
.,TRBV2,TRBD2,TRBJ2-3,CASRGGWSTDTQYF,TGTGCCAGCAGGGGAGGGTGGAGCACAGATACGCAGTATTTT
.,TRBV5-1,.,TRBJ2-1,CASSLGQDISYNEQFF,TGCGCCAGCAGCTTGGGGCAGGACATCTCCTACAATGAGCAGTTCTTC
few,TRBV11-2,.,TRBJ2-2,CASSPIGRAGAGELFF,TGTGCCAGCAGCCCCATTGGGAGGGCAGGGGCCGGGGAGCTGTTTTTT
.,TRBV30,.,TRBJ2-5,CAWTGGETQYF,TGTGCCTGGACCGGCGGGGAGACCCAGTACTTC
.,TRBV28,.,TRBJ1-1,CASSPALTEAFF,TGTGCCAGCAGTCCCGCCCTCACTGAAGCTTTCTTT
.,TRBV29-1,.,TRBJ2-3,CSTGLVADTQYF,TGCAGCACGGGACTTGTCGCAGATACGCAGTATTTT
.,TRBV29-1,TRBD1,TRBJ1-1,CSVAGTADEAFF,TGCAGCGTTGCCGGGACAGCGGATGAAGCTTTCTTT
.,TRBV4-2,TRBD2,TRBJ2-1,CASSRPAAGSTPEQFF,TGTGCCAGCAGCCGCCCGGCAGCGGGATCTACCCCTGAGCAGTTCTTC
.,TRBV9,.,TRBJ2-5,CASSVVGFAGETQYF,TGTGCCAGCAGCGTAGTAGGGTTCGCCGGGGAGACCCAGTACTTC
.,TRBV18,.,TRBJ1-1,CASSPRDLDTEAFF,TGTGCCAGCTCACCCCGGGATTTGGACACTGAAGCTTTCTTT
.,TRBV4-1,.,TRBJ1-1,CASSQDPSRATEAFF,TGCGCCAGCAGCCAAGATCCGTCCCGGGCCACTGAAGCTTTCTTT
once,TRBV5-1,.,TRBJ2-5,CASSYTGTDKTQYF,TGCGCCAGCAGCTATACAGGCACGGACAAGACCCAGTACTTC
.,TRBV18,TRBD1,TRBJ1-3,CASSPFADRGTGNTIYF,TGTGCCAGCTCACCTTTTGCTGACAGGGGAACTGGAAACACCATATATTTT
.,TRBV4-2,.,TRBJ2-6,CASSLDVSRANVLTF,TGTGCCAGCAGCTTGGACGTCTCCAGGGCCAACGTCCTGACTTTC